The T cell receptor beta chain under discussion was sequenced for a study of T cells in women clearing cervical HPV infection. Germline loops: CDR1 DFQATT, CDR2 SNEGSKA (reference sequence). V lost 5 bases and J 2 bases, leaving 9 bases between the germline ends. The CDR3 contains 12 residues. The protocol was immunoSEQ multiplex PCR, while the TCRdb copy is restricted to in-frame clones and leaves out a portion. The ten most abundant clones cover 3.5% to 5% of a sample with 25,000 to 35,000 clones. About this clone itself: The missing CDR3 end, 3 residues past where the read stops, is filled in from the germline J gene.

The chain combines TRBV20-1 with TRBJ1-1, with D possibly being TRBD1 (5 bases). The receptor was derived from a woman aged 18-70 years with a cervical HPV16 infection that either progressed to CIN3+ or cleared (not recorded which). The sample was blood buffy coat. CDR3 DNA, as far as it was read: TGCAGTGCTGTTCAGGGCAACACTGAA. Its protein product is CSAVQGNTE. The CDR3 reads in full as CSAVQGNTEAFF.